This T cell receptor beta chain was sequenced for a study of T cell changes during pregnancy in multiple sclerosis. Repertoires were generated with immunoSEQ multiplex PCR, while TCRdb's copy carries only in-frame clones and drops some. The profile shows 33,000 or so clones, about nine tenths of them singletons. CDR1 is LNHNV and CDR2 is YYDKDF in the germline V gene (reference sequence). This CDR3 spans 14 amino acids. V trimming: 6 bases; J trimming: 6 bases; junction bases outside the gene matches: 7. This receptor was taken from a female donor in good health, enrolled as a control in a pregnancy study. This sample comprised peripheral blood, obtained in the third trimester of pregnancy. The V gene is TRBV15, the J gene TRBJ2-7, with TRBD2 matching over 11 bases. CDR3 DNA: TGTGCCACCAGGGATAGCGGGAGGGCCCTCGAGCAGTACTTC. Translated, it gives CATRDSGRALEQYF.